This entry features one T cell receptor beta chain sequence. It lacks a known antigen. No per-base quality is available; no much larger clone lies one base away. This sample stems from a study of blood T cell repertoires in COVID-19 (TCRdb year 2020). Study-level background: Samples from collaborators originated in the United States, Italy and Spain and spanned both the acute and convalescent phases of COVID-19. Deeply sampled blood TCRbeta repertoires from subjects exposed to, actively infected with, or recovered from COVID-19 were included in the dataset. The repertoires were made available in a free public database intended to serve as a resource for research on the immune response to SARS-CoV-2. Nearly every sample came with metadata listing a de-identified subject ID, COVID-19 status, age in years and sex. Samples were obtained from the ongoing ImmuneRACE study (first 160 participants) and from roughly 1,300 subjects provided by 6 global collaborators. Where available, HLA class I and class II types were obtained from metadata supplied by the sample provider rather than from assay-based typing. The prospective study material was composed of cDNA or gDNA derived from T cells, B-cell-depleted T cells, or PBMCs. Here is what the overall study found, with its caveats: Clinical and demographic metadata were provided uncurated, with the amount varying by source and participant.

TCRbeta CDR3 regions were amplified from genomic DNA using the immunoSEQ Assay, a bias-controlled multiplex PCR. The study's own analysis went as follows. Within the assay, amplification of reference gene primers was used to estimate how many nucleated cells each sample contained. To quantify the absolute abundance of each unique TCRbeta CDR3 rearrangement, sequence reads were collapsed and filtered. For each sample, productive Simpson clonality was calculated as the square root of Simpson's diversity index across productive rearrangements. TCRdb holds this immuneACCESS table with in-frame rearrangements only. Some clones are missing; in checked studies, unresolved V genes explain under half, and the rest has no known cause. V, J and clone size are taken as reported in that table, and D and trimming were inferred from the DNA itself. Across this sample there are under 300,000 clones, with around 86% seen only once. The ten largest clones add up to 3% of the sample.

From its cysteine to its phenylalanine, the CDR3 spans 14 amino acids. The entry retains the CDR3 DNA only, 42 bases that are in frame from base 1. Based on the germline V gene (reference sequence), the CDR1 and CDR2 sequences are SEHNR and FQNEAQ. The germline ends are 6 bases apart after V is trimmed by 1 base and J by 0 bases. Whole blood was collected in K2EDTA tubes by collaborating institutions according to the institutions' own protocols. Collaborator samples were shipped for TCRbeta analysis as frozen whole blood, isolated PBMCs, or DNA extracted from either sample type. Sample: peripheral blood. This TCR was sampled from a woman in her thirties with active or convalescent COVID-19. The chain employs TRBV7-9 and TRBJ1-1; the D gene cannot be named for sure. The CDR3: CASSLESVNTEAFF. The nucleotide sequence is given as TGTGCCAGCAGCTTAGAGTCGGTGAACACTGAAGCTTTCTTT.